Shown below are 2 T cell receptor beta chains from a single sample sequenced in a study of PD-L1 blockade in urothelial cancer. Assay used: immunoSEQ multiplex PCR; TCRdb lists only in-frame clones, some missing. Of 45,000 or so clones listed, 88% are singletons. The sample here was PBMCs, taken around atezolizumab (anti-PD-L1) treatment. These receptors all stem from a man aged 80 or over with urothelial cancer.

This chain links TRBV6-1 with TRBJ2-7, with a tentative D call TRBD2 (5 bases). The CDR3 is made up of 12 amino acids. From germline, CDR1 is MNHNS and CDR2 SASEGT. V gave up 6 bases and J gave up 2 bases, with 8 bases separating them. The CDR3 loop reads CASSIGTYEQYF. CDR3 bases: TGTGCCAGCAGCATCGGGACCTACGAGCAGTACTTC.

This chain joins TRBV5-6 and TRBJ2-7; TRBD2 aligns across 12 bases. Germline V lookup: CDR1 SGHDT, CDR2 YYEEEE. The junction had 1 base not matched to a gene; V was cut back by 2 bases and J by 1 base. The CDR3 contains 15 residues. The CDR3 loop is CASSFLAGGSYEQYF. CDR3 coding DNA: TGTGCCAGCAGCTTTCTAGCGGGAGGGTCCTACGAGCAGTACTTC.